This T cell receptor (beta chain) was observed in a study of cytomegalovirus exposure and HLA in healthy donors (dated by TCRdb to about 2017). About the full investigation: An earlier analysis of around 600 of the donors reported about 290 Gb of sequence data and 117 million unique TCR beta sequences from about 200 million T cells. An early release that covered about 640 HLA-typed donors contained around 300 gigabases of sequencing data and roughly 84 million unique TCR sequences. Of the approximately 400 genotyped donors, 81% were placed in the genetic ancestry cluster associated with self-reported Caucasian donors. The study was designed to test whether signatures of past pathogen exposure could be identified by cataloging public T cell receptors. The T cell repertoires of under 700 subjects were profiled by immunosequencing and related to cytomegalovirus serostatus. In addition to the first cohort of 650 to 750 subjects, a separate validation cohort of over 90 different subjects was used. High-throughput TCR immunosequencing, statistical association of individual TCRs with disease status, and machine learning were combined to predict cytomegalovirus infection status. In a later analysis, previously published TCR beta repertoires from some 640 donors were re-analyzed and high-resolution HLA genotyping was added so that TCR occurrence patterns could be studied. The later analysis used no new phenotypic data to find candidate immune exposures, relying instead on TCR beta sequences and their occurrence across donors. An earlier analysis of 587 of the donors used high-throughput TCR beta sequencing to judge whether each TCR beta V gene segment behaved as functional or pseudogenic. Alongside the repertoire data, information on donor age, sex, ethnicity and CMV serostatus was compiled. In a later genetic analysis, genome-wide SNP genotypes for about 55% of the roughly 670 donors were used, and that subset was treated as a discovery cohort. All discovery cohort repertoires had been generated on a single sequencing platform. HLA typing covered class I and class II loci at four-digit resolution. The number of donors typed differed by locus, with about 629-630 for A, B, C, DRB1 and DQB1, roughly 520 for DQA1, some 570 for DPA1, and 400 to 490 for DPB1. Because of strong linkage in the cohort, roughly five DR-DQ haplotypes were treated as single units for association and clustering. Among about 400 genotyped donors of the cohort, an average of roughly 230,000 unique TCR beta nucleotide sequences was sequenced per donor, of which approximately 19% were non-productive.

Reading from cysteine to phenylalanine, the CDR3 counts 12 amino acids. Only the CDR3 portion is preserved as DNA: 36 bases, with reading frame beginning at the first base. Here V drops 1 base and J drops 15 bases, and the junction holds 6 bases not matched to any gene. The germline V gene yields MGHRA for CDR1 and YSYEKL for CDR2. Libraries were constructed by the immunoSEQ multiplex PCR assay. For the multiplex PCR, a mixture combining 60 forward primers for TCR Vbeta segments and 13 reverse primers for TCR Jbeta segments was used. The CDR3 region of rearranged TCR beta genes was amplified from genomic DNA by a multiplex PCR assay. The Illumina HiSeq System was used to sequence the amplified TCR beta libraries as 87-base-pair reads. For the original study's pipeline: A later analysis counted approximately 76 million unique TCR beta chains across the 666 repertoires, and roughly 11 million of these chains were shared by at least two donors. Raw reads were error-corrected and collapsed into unique sequences with a nearest-neighbor algorithm that merged closely related sequences to remove PCR and sequencing errors. V, D and J gene segments were assigned by aligning CDR3 sequences to IMGT reference sequences. For a sequence to be retained, a match of at least six nucleotides was required to both a V gene segment and a J gene segment. A rearrangement was called productive if the CDR3 had no stop codons and remained in frame with V and J, and every other rearrangement was called non-productive. CDR3 was defined according to IMGT convention as the region running from the second conserved V-encoded cysteine to the conserved J-encoded phenylalanine. In an earlier analysis of roughly 580 of the donors, sequences lacking an unambiguous match to a single V gene segment were excluded. An earlier analysis of approximately 590 of the donors classified V segments as functional when productive rearrangements were above 56.7% and as segregating when the standard deviation between donors was above 5%. A statistical classification framework was developed to diagnose cytomegalovirus status using the catalog of TCR beta chain sequences. In a later analysis, V and J genes were assigned by comparing TCR nucleotide sequences against IMGT/GENE-DB human TR gene sequences. Using the TCRdist pipeline, a later analysis assigned CDR3 sequences along with most-parsimonious VDJ recombination scenarios. In a later analysis, each TCR beta chain was defined by its CDR3 amino acid sequence together with its V-gene family, and reads lacking a unique V-gene family were excluded. In a later analysis, fewer than 600 highly shared, low-generation-probability nucleotide sequences were removed to address suspected cross-contamination and a sequencing artifact. In a later analysis, a clonal expansion index for each public chain was calculated from normalized within-repertoire ranks of inferred template counts. Generation probabilities in a later analysis came from a VDJ recombination model fitted to out-of-frame rearrangements, and those results were checked against IGoR. In a later analysis, hypergeometric tests were used to score TCR-TCR, TCR-HLA and TCR-CMV co-occurrence, with a repertoire-size bias correction applied to TCR pairs. False discovery rates were estimated in a later analysis by permuting HLA or CMV assignments 20 times. In a later analysis, co-occurring TCRs were grouped with DBSCAN, and TCRdist sequence similarity was added when clustering was performed within HLA-allele-positive subsets. Repertoires with fewer than 30,000 or more than 120,000 public chains, plus five repertoires with anomalous nucleotide sharing, were excluded from co-occurrence clustering. What TCRdb holds here is the immuneACCESS table cut down to in-frame rearrangements. Part of the clones is not present; checked against another copy, under half of the missing clones reflect an unresolved V gene, and the others are unexplained. The D gene and trimming were derived from the DNA, and the V and J assignments and clone size from that table. The sample table records roughly 200,000 clones; about 86% of these occur just once. The top ten clonotypes cover less than 2% of the sample.

Concerning this clone: Its antigen target is currently unknown. Qualities for individual bases were not recorded, and no much larger clone is one base off.

In total, 600 or so healthy bone marrow donors made up the cohort. At the time of sampling, all cohort members were nominally healthy, though unrecorded immune exposures were likely present. The donor tested CMV seropositive, placing the donor among the roughly 300 seropositive members of the cohort. A peripheral blood sample was collected from each donor, and TCR beta sequencing was performed on peripheral blood mononuclear cells. Genomic DNA was extracted from the blood cell samples with the Qiagen DNeasy Blood Extraction Kit. Paper-wide results and their limitations: An association between a missense DCLRE1C variant and V-gene and J-gene trimming of TCR beta chains was found in a later genetic analysis and replicated in an independent cohort. While some public TCRs were present in many individuals, most TCR sequences turned up only very rarely across donors. The sequencing pipeline was judged likely to have produced a cluster of highly shared sequence variants as a technical artifact. Roughly uniform sequencing depth across donors was assumed in presence/absence analyses, although this assumption may not hold. The authors suggested that the approach could potentially be extended to other disease states and immunological phenotypes. A further reported finding was that TCR beta sequences accurately predicted the HLA-A and HLA-B alleles for most subjects in the first cohort. A later analysis reported that several top co-occurrence clusters appeared linked to parvovirus B19, influenza, CMV and Epstein-Barr virus. Only TCR beta chains were sequenced in this cohort, and the absence of alpha or paired-chain data limited detectable features. The classifier was reported to diagnose cytomegalovirus status with high specificity and sensitivity in both the original cohort and the validation cohort. Specific HLA alleles were associated with about 17,000 TCR beta sequences at a false discovery rate of 0.05 in a later analysis. Broadly in line with IMGT annotations, most TCR beta V segments showed up in productive rearrangements about 87% or about 30% of the time in an earlier analysis of several hundred of the donors. Some IMGT-functional V segments, including TRBV6-2 and TRBV6-3, could not be told apart with the 87-base-pair reads, so those segments were excluded. CMV serostatus was the only immune exposure information available for the cohort. Most CMV-associated TCR beta chains appeared to be HLA-restricted in a later analysis, and the HLA associations seemed to be driven largely by CMV exposure. A few of the identified cytomegalovirus-associated TCR beta chains were confirmed in vitro to be specific for cytomegalovirus antigens. Because some donors lacked HLA typing at each locus, the association tests relied only on the typed subset. A total of 150 or so TCR beta chains were listed by the study as associated with cytomegalovirus. A later analysis found that TCR association rates varied across HLA loci, with DRB1 alleles showing the most associated TCRs and HLA-C alleles the fewest. A later analysis found that HLA-associated TCR beta chains were more clonally expanded and had lower generation probabilities than equally common non-associated chains. The earlier analysis of a few hundred of the donors excluded roughly 17 rarely observed V segments, including chromosome 9 orphons, because counts were too low. Assigning TCR associations to individual alleles was difficult when HLA alleles, especially DR and DQ, strongly co-occurred. In a later genetic analysis, fewer N-insertions in productive TCRs were reported among donors in an Asian-associated ancestry cluster than the roughly 710-donor mean. Linkage disequilibrium might explain the correlated functional status among segregating V segments, but an unknown experimental factor could not be ruled out.

This receptor was obtained from a man aged 40-55 years in good health and CMV-seropositive. Recombination connected TRBV4-1 to TRBJ2-1, and 7 junction bases match TRBD2. The sequenced sample consisted of PBMCs. The sequenced DNA: TGCGCCAGCAGCCAAGTCGGGCGGGGGTTGTTCTTC. The resulting protein is CASSQVGRGLFF.